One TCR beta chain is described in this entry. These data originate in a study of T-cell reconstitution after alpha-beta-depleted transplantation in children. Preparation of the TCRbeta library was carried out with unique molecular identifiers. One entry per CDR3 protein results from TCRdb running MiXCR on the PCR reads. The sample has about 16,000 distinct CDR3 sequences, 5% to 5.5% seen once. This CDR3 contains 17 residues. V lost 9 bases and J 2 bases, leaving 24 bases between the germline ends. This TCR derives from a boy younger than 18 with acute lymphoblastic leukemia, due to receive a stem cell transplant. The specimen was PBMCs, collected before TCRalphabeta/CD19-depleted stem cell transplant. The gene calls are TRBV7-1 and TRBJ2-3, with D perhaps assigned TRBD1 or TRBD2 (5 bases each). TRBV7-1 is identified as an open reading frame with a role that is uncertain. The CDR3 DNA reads TGTGCCAGGAGCCCCGGCAGGGTTTGGGGGTACACAGATACGCAGTATTTT. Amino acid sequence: CARSPGRVWGYTDTQYF.